What follows are 5 T cell receptor beta chains derived from one specimen sequenced in a study of blood T cells in healthy people across ages. The use of a sample-barcoded 5' primer and a J-beta primer mix characterized a second PCR of roughly 6 to 12 cycles. TCRdb used MiXCR to reprocess the 5' RACE reads, holding one entry per CDR3 protein. This table holds 650,000 to 1,000,000 distinct CDR3 sequences, about 45% found once. The sequencing input was blood. The source is a man at least 80 years old in good health.

The sample holds a few counts of this clonotype. V gene TRBV5-8 combines with J gene TRBJ1-2; tentative D call: TRBD1 (5 bases). V dropped 3 bases and J dropped 6 bases, with 15 bases sitting between them. The CDR3 has 14 residues. Looked up from germline, CDR1 is SGHTS and CDR2 is YDEGEE. CDR3 amino acids: CASSYGTTAHGYTF. The CDR3 DNA reads as TGTGCCAGCAGCTATGGGACCACGGCACATGGCTACACCTTC.

V gene TRBV25-1 combines with J gene TRBJ2-4, with no clear D. The CDR3 length is 14 residues. V shed 3 bases and J shed 5 bases, with 11 bases lying between them. Germline CDR1 is MGHDK and CDR2 is SYGVNS. CDR3 loop: CASSDPWTENIQYF. Here the CDR3 DNA reads TGTGCCAGCAGTGATCCCTGGACGGAAAACATTCAGTACTTC.

The rearrangement links TRBV20-1 to TRBJ2-3, with D unresolved. The germline gives CDR1 DFQATT, CDR2 SNEGSKA (reference sequence). The V and J ends lost 5 bases and 2 bases respectively, with 8 bases between them. The CDR3 runs 12 residues. The CDR3 bases are TGCAGTGCTCCATATAACACAGATACGCAGTATTTT. Its translation: CSAPYNTDTQYF.

Comment on this clonotype: A much larger clone sits a single nucleotide away, making a read error possible. The gene calls are TRBV10-3 and TRBJ2-1; D call uncertain. This CDR3 has 13 amino acids. CDR1 and CDR2 (germline): ENHRY, SYGVKD. For the CDR3, the DNA is TGTGCCATCAGTGAGTCTGGTAACAATGAGCGGTTCTTC. Amino acids: CAISESGNNERFF.

This clonotype was counted at least ten times. The chain has TRBV12-3 or TRBV12-4 and TRBJ2-3; 8 nucleotides match TRBD2. CDR3 length equals 16 residues. V lost 6 bases and J lost 0; bases outside the gene matches: 8. The CDR3 protein is CASSYRLASSTDTQYF. The CDR3 DNA reads as TGTGCCAGCAGCTACCGACTAGCGTCTAGCACAGATACGCAGTATTTT.